This T cell receptor (beta chain) was profiled in a study of shared clonotypes between healthy human individuals. Sequencing was performed with immunoSEQ multiplex PCR; in TCRdb, only in-frame clones are kept and a portion is missing. The sample has some 2,000,000 clones, 85% to 95% seen once. The CDR3 totals 15 residues. Germline CDR1 MGHRA, CDR2 YSYEKL. V was trimmed by 1 base and J by 3 bases, leaving 12 bases between them. The rearrangement links TRBV4-1 to TRBJ1-1; D possibly corresponds to TRBD1 (5 bases). Sequenced: naive CD4+ T cells sorted from blood. Subset in this sample: CD45RA+ positively selected. This receptor was obtained from a man aged 18-30 years in good health. The CDR3 loop is CASSQVSLGDTEAFF. The CDR3 DNA reads as TGCGCCAGCAGCCAAGTATCACTGGGGGACACTGAAGCTTTCTTT.